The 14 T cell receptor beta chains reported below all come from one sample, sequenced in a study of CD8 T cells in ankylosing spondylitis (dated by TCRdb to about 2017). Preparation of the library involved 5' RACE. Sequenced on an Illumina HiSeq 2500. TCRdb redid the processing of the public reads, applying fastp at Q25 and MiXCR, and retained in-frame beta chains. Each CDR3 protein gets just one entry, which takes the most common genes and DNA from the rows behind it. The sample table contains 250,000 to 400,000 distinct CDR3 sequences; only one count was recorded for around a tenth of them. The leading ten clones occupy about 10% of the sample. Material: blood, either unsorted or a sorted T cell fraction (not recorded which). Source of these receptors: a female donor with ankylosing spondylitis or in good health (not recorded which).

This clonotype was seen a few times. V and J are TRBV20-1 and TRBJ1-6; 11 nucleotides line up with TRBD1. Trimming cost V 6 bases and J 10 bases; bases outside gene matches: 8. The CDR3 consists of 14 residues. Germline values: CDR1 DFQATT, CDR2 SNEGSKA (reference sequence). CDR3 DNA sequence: TGCAGTGCCACGGGACAGGGGGAAGGATCACCCCTCCACTTT. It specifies CSATGQGEGSPLHF.

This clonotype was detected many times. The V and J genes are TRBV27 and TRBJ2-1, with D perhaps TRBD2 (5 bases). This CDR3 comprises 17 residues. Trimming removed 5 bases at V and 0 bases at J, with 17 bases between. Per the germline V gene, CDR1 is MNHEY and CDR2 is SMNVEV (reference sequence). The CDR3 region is CASSPTPTTSSYNEQFF. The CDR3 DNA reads TGTGCCAGCAGTCCGACCCCGACTACAAGCTCCTACAATGAGCAGTTCTTC.

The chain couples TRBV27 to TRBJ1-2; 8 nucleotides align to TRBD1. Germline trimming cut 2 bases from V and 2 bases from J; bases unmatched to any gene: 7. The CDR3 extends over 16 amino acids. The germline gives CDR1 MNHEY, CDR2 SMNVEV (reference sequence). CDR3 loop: CASSLNDRGNNYGYTF. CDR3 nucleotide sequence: TGTGCCAGCAGTTTAAACGACAGGGGAAACAACTATGGCTACACCTTC.

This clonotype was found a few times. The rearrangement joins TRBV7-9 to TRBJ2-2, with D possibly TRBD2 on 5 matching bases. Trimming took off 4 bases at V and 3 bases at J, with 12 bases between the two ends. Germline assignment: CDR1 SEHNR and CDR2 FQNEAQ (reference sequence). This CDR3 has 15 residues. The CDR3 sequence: CASSSSGIDTGELFF. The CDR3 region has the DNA TGTGCCAGCAGCTCGTCCGGGATCGACACCGGGGAGCTGTTTTTT.

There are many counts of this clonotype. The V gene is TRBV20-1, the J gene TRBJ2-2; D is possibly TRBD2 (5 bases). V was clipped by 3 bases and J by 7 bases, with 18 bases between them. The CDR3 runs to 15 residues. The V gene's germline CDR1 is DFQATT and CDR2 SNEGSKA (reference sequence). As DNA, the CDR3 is TGCAGTGCTAGCCCCCCAACTAGATGGGGCGGGGAGCTGTTTTTT. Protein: CSASPPTRWGGELFF.

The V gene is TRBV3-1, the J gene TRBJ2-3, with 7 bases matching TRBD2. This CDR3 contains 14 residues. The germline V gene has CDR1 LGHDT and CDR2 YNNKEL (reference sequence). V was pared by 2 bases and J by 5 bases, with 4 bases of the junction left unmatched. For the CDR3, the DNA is TGTGCCAGCAGCCAAACGGGAGGAGGAGATACGCAGTATTTT. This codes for CASSQTGGGDTQYF.

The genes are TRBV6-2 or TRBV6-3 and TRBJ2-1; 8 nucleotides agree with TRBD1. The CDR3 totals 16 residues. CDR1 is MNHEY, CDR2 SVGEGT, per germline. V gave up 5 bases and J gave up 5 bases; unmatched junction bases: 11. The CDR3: CASSTRTGTGNNEQFF. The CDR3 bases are TGTGCCAGCAGTACAAGAACCGGGACAGGCAACAATGAGCAGTTCTTC.

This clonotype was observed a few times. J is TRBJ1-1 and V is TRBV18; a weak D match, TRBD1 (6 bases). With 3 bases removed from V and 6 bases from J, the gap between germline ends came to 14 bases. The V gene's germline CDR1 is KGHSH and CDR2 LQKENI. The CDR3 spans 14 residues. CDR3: CASSPGHGGAEAFF. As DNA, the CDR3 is TGTGCCAGCTCACCGGGACACGGGGGCGCTGAAGCTTTCTTT.

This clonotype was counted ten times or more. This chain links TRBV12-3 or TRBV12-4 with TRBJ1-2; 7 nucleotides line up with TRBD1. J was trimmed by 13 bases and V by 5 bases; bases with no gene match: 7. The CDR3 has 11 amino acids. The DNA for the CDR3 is TGTGCCAGCAGTCCGGGACAGCGGACCACCTTC. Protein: CASSPGQRTTF.

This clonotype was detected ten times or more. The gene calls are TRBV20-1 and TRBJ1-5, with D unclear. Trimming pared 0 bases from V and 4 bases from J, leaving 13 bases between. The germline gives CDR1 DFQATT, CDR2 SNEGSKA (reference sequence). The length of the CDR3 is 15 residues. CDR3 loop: CSARDPLAGNQPQHF. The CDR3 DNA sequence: TGCAGTGCTAGAGATCCATTAGCAGGAAATCAGCCCCAGCATTTT.

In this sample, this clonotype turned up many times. The CDR3 region is CAISVGQGLNTEAFF. The CDR3 bases are TGTGCCATCAGTGTCGGGCAGGGGTTGAACACTGAAGCTTTCTTT. This chain connects TRBV10-3 to TRBJ1-1; TRBD1 might be the D (6 bases). V shed 4 bases and J shed 0 bases, with 12 bases lying between them. Germline CDR1 and CDR2: ENHRY and SYGVKD. The CDR3 extends over 15 amino acids.

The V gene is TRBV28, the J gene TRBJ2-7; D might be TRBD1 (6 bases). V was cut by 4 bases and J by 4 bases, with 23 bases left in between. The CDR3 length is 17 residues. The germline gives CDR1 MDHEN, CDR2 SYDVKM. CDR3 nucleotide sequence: TGTGCCAGCAGTTCTCTTAATGAAACAGGGTTTGTTTACGAGCAGTACTTC. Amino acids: CASSSLNETGFVYEQYF.

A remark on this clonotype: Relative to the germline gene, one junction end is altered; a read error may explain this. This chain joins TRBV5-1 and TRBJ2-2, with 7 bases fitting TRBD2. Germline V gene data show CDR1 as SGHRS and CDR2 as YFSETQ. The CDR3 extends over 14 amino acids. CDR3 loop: CASRLAGETGELFF. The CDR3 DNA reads TGCGCCAGCAGATTGGCGGGAGAAACCGGGGAGCTGTTTTTT.

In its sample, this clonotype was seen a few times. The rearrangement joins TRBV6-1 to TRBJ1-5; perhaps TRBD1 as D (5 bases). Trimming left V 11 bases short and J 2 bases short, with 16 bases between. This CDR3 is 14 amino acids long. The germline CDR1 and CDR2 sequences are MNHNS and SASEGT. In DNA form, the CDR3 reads TGTGCCGCTCATGAGGGGTTCGGCAATCAGCCCCAGCATTTT. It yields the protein CAAHEGFGNQPQHF.